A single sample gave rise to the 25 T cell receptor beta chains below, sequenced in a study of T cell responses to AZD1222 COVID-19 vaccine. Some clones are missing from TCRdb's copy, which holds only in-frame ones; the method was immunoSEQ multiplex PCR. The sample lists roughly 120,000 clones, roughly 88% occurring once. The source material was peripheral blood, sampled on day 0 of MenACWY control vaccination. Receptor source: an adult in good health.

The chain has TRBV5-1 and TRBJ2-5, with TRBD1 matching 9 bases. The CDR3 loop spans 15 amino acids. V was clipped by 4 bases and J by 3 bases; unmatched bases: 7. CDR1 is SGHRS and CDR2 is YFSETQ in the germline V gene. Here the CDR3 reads CASSTWTGDEETQYF. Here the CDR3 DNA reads TGCGCCAGCAGCACCTGGACAGGGGATGAAGAGACCCAGTACTTC.

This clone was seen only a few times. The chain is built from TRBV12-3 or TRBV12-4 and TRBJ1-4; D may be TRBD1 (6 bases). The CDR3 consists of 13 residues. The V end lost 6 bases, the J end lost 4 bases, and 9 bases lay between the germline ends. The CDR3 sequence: CASSRGGNEKLFF. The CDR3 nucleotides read TGTGCCAGCAGCAGGGGAGGTAATGAAAAACTGTTTTTT.

CDR3 nucleotides: TGTGCCAGCAGCGTAGCGGTAGAGGGCGGTGTCTATGGCTACACCTTC. It yields the protein CASSVAVEGGVYGYTF. The J gene is TRBJ1-2, the V gene TRBV9; D unresolved. This CDR3 is built from 16 residues. Germline CDR1 reads SGDLS; CDR2 reads YYNGEE. V was shortened by 0 bases and J by 4 bases, with 16 bases between the two germline ends.

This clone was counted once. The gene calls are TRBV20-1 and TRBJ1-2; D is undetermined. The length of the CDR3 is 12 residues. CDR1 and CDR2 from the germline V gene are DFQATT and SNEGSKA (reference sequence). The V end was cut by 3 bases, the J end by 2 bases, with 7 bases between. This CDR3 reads CSASLQNYGYTF. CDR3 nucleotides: TGCAGTGCTAGTTTACAGAACTATGGCTACACCTTC.

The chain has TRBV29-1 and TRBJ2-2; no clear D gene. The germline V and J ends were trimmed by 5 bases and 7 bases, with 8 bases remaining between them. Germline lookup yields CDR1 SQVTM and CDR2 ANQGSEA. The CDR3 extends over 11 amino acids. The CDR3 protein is CSVPLLGELFF. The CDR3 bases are TGCAGCGTTCCACTCCTCGGGGAGCTGTTTTTT.

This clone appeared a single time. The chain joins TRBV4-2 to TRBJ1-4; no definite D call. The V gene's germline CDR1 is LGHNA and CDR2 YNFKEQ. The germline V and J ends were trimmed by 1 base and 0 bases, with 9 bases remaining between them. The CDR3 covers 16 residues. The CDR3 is CASSQGTETTNEKLFF. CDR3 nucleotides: TGTGCCAGCAGCCAAGGGACGGAAACAACTAATGAAAAACTGTTTTTT.

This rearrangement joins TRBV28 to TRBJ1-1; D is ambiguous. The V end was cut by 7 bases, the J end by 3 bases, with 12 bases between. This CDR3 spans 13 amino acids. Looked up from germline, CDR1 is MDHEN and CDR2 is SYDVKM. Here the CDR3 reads CASITWIDTEAFF. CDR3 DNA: TGTGCCAGCATAACGTGGATTGACACTGAAGCTTTCTTT.

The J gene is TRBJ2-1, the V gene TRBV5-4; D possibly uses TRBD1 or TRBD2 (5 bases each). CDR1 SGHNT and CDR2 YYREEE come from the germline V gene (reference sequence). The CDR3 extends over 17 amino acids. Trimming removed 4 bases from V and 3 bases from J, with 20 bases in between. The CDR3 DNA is TGTGCCAGCAGCCCCGGGGTAGGTGGGGGATTCTACAATGAGCAGTTCTTC. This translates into CASSPGVGGGFYNEQFF.

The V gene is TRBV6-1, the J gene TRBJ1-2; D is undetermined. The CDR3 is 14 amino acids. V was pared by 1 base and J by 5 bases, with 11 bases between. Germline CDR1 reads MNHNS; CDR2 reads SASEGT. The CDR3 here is CASSEETVFYGYTF. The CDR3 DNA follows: TGTGCCAGCAGTGAAGAAACAGTGTTTTATGGCTACACCTTC.

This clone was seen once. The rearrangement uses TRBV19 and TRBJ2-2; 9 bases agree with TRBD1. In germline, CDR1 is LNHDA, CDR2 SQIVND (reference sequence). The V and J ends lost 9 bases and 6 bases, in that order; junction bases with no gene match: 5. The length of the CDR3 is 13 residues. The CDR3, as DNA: TGTGCCAGCCGGACAGGGGCCCCCGGGGAGCTGTTTTTT. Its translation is CASRTGAPGELFF.

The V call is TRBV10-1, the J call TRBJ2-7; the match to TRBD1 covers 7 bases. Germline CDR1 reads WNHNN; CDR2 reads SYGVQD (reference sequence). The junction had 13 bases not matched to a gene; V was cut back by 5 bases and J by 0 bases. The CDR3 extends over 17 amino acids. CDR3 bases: TGCGCCAGCAGTATAAAAATTCACAGGGGAAGCTCCTACGAGCAGTACTTC. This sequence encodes CASSIKIHRGSSYEQYF.

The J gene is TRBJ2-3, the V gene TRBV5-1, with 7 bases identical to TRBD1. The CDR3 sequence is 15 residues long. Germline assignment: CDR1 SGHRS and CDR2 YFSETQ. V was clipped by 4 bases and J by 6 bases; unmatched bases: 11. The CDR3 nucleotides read TGCGCCAGCAGCCTTGGGACAGTAACAAGGGATACGCAGTATTTT. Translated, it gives CASSLGTVTRDTQYF.

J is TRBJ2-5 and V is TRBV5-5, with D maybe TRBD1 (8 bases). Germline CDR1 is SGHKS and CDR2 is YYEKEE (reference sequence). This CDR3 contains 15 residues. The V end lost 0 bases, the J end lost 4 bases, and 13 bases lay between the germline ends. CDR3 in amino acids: CASSLGTGRGETQYF. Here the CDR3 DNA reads TGTGCCAGCAGCTTGGGGACAGGGAGGGGAGAGACCCAGTACTTC. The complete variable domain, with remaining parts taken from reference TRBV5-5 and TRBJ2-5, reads DAGVTQSPTHLIKTRGQQVTLRCSPISGHKSVSWYQQVLGQGPQFIFQYYEKEERGRGNFPDRFSARQFPNYSSELNVNALLLGDSALYLCASSLGTGRGETQYFGPGTRLLVL.

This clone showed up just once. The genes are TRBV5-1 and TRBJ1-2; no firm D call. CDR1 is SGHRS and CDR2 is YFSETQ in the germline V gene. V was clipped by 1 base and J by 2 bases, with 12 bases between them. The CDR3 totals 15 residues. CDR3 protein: CASSLSGGENYGYTF. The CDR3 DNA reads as TGCGCCAGCAGCTTGTCTGGTGGGGAGAACTATGGCTACACCTTC.

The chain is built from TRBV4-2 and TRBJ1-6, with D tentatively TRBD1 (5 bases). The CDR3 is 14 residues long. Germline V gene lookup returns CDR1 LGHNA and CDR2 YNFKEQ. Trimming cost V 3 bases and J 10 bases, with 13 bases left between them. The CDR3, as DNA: TGTGCCAGCAGCCAGCGGCAGGGTGGCTCACCCCTCCACTTT. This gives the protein CASSQRQGGSPLHF.

CDR3 in DNA: TGTGCCAGCAGTGGAGGGCTAGGTGGGGAGCAGTACTTC. Its translation is CASSGGLGGEQYF. The J gene is TRBJ2-7, the V gene TRBV12-3 or TRBV12-4; D might be TRBD2 (6 bases). Deletions cut 5 bases from V and 7 bases from J, with 15 bases between. The CDR3 is 13 residues long.

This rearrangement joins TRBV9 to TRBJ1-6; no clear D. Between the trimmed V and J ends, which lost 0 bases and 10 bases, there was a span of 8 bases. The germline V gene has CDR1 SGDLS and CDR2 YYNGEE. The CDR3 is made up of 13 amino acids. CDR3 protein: CASSVAQDSPLHF. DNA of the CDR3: TGTGCCAGCAGCGTAGCTCAGGACTCACCCCTCCACTTT.

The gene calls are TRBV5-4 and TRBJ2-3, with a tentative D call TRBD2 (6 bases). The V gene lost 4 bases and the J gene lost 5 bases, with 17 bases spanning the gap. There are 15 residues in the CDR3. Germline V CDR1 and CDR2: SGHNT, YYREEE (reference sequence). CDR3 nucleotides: TGTGCCAGCAGCCTATTGTCCGGGAGCGGAGATACGCAGTATTTT. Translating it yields CASSLLSGSGDTQYF.

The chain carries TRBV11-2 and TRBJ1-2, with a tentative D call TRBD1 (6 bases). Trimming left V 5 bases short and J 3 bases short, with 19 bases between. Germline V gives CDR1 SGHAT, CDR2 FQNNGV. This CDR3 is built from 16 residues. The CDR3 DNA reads TGTGCCAGCAGCCCCCGAGGGGGGGCCTGGGACTATGGCTACACCTTC. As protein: CASSPRGGAWDYGYTF.

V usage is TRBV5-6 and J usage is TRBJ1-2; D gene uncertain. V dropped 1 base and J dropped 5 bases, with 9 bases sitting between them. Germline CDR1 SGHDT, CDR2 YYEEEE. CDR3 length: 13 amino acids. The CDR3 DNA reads TGTGCCAGCAGCTTGAACGCCAAGTATGGCTACACCTTC. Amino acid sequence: CASSLNAKYGYTF.

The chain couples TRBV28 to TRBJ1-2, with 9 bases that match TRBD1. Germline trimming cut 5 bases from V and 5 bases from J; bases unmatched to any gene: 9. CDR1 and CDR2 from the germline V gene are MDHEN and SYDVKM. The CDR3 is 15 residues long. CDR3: CASSPGGTGLYGYTF. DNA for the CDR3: TGTGCCAGCAGTCCAGGGGGGACAGGGCTGTATGGCTACACCTTC.

The CDR3 region is CASSTARRERLLNEQFF. Here the CDR3 DNA reads TGTGCCAGCAGCACCGCCCGGCGGGAGAGGTTGTTAAATGAGCAGTTCTTC. The chain employs TRBV11-2 and TRBJ2-1; 7 nucleotides line up with TRBD2. Germline CDR1 and CDR2: SGHAT and FQNNGV. This CDR3 contains 17 residues. V was clipped by 5 bases and J by 7 bases; unmatched bases: 17.

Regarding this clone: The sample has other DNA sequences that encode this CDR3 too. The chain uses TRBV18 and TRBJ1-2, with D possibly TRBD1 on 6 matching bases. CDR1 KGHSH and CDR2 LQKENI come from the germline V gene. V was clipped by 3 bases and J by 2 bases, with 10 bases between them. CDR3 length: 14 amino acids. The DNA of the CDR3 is TGTGCCAGCTCACCTTCAGGGGCAAACTATGGCTACACCTTC. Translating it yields CASSPSGANYGYTF.

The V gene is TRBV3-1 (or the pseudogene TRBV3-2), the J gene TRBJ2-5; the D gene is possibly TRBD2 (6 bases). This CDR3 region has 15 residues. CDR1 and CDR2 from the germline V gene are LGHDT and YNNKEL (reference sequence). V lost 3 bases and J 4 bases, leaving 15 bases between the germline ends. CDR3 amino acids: CASSHQVSGGETQYF. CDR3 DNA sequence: TGTGCCAGCAGCCACCAAGTTTCCGGGGGAGAGACCCAGTACTTC.

In DNA form, the CDR3 reads TGTGCCAGCAGTTCCGGACAAAGGACCTCCTACGAGCAGTACTTC. This translates into CASSSGQRTSYEQYF. The V gene is TRBV28, the J gene TRBJ2-7; possible D gene TRBD1, 5 bases. Trimming took off 4 bases at V and 0 bases at J, with 13 bases between the two ends. The CDR3 is 15 amino acids. From germline, CDR1 is MDHEN and CDR2 SYDVKM. Supplemented by reference TRBV28 and TRBJ2-7, the full variable domain reads DVKVTQSSRYLVKRTGEKVFLECVQDMDHENMFWYRQDPGLGLRLIYFSYDVKMKEKGDIPEGYSVSREKKERFSLILESASTNQTSMYLCASSSGQRTSYEQYFGPGTRLTVT.